This section outlines one TCR beta chain sequence together with its context. Antigen unknown. The method was immunoSEQ multiplex PCR; TCRdb's version includes in-frame clones alone and lacks a portion of them. This sample has 150,000 or so clones, with 89% found just once. The data originate from a study of T cell responses to AZD1222 COVID-19 vaccine. On the study more broadly: The study pooled second doses at about 4 or about 12 weeks.

General observations from the study: Dominant at 160-218 and 743-854, vaccine-associated CD4 TCRs also spanned spike. Targets within unmutated variant regions were reportedly found for nearly half of spike-specific TCRs.

Germline loops: CDR1 SGHTA, CDR2 FQGTGA. The length of the CDR3 is 15 residues. V was clipped by 5 bases and J by 0 bases, with 11 bases between them. The J gene is TRBJ1-3, the V gene TRBV7-3, with D possibly being TRBD1 (5 bases). The receptor comes from an adult in good health. The sequenced sample was peripheral blood, obtained on day 0 of AZD1222 vaccination. CDR3 nucleotides: TGTGCCAGCAGCCTAGGGGCTAGCTCTGGAAACACCATATATTTT. It translates to CASSLGASSGNTIYF.